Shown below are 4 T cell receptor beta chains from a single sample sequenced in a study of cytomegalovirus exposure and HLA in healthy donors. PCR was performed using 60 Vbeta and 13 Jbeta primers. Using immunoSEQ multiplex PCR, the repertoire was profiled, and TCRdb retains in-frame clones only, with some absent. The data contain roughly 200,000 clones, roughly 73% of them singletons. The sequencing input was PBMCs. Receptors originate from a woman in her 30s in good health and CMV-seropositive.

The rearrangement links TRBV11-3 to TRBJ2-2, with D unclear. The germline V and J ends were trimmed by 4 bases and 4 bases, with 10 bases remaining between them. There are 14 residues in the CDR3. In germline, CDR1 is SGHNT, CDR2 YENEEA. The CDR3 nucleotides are TGTGCCAGCAGCTCCTTTCAGATCACCGGGGAGCTGTTTTTT. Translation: CASSSFQITGELFF.

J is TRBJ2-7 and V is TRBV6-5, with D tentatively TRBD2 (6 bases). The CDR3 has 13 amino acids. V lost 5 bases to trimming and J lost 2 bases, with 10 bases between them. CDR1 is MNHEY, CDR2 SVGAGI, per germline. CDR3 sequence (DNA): TGTGCCAGCAGTCCGACGGGAGCCTACGAGCAGTACTTC. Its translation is CASSPTGAYEQYF.

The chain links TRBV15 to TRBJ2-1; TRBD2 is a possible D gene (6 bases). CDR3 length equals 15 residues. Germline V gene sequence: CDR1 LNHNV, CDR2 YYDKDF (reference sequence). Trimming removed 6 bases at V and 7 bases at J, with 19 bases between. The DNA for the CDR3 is TGTGCCACCAGTAATCCCCGCGGGACTCGGAATGAGCAGTTCTTC. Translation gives CATSNPRGTRNEQFF. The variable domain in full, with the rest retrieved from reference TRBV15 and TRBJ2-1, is DAMVIQNPRYQVTQFGKPVTLSCSQTLNHNVMYWYQQKSSQAPKLLFHYYDKDFNNEADTPDNFQSRRPNTSFCFLDIRSPGLGDTAMYLCATSNPRGTRNEQFFGPGTRLTVL.

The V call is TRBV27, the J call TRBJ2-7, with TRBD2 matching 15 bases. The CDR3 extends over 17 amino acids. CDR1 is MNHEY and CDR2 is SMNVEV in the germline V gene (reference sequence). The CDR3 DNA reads TGTGACTGCTCGGGGACTAGCGGGGGGCCGGCCCCCTACGAGCAGTACTTC. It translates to CDCSGTSGGPAPYEQYF.